These 13 T cell receptor beta chains came from one sample sequenced in a study of blood T cell repertoires in COVID-19. The assay was immunoSEQ multiplex PCR, and TCRdb's table has in-frame clones only and misses some. The data contain about 120,000 clones, around 86% of them singletons. The material sequenced was peripheral blood. Receptors originate from a middle-aged man with acute or convalescent COVID-19.

The chain couples TRBV18 to TRBJ2-1, with TRBD2 matching 10 bases. This CDR3 comprises 14 residues. Germline CDR1 and CDR2: KGHSH and LQKENI. J lost 4 bases, V lost 3 bases, and 0 bases had no gene match. CDR3 sequence: CASSPSGGYNEQFF. DNA for the CDR3: TGTGCCAGCTCACCTAGCGGGGGGTACAATGAGCAGTTCTTC. Full variable domain (remainder filled in from reference TRBV18 and TRBJ2-1): NAGVMQNPRHLVRRRGQEARLRCSPMKGHSHVYWYRQLPEEGLKFMVYLQKENIIDESGMPKERFSAEFPKEGPSILRIQQVVRGDSAAYFCASSPSGGYNEQFFGPGTRLTVL.

This rearrangement joins TRBV10-3 to TRBJ2-7; 7 bases line up with TRBD1. CDR1 and CDR2 (germline): ENHRY, SYGVKD. Trimming removed 3 bases from V and 0 bases from J; junction bases left unmatched: 8. This CDR3 spans 16 amino acids. CDR3 amino acids: CAISELDRRSSYEQYF. The CDR3 DNA is TGTGCCATCAGTGAACTGGACAGGCGAAGCTCCTACGAGCAGTACTTC.

The rearrangement links TRBV6-5 to TRBJ1-5; D is perhaps TRBD1 (5 bases). The length of the CDR3 is 15 residues. Trimming left V 8 bases short and J 5 bases short, with 19 bases between. Per germline, CDR1 MNHEY and CDR2 SVGAGI. The CDR3 is CASAWGGGADQPQHF. Written as DNA, the CDR3 is TGTGCCAGCGCCTGGGGGGGAGGGGCAGATCAGCCCCAGCATTTT.

This chain links TRBV11-2 with TRBJ2-7; unclear D gene. The CDR3 spans 15 residues. Trimming cost V 0 bases and J 4 bases, with 13 bases left between them. The V gene's germline CDR1 is SGHAT and CDR2 FQNNGV. The CDR3 spells CASSLDQATPYEQYF. As DNA, the CDR3 is TGTGCCAGCAGCTTAGATCAGGCCACCCCTTACGAGCAGTACTTC.

The rearrangement links TRBV27 to TRBJ2-1; D might be TRBD1 (5 bases). There are 14 residues in the CDR3. The V end was cut by 7 bases, the J end by 2 bases, with 12 bases between. Germline lookup yields CDR1 MNHEY and CDR2 SMNVEV (reference sequence). For the CDR3, the DNA is TGTGCCAGCAATAAAGGGGTTGCCTACAATGAGCAGTTCTTC. It yields the protein CASNKGVAYNEQFF.

The sample holds a few counts of this clone. The chain recombines TRBV11-2 with TRBJ1-1; no clear D. V was cut by 5 bases and J by 3 bases, with 19 bases left in between. CDR1 and CDR2 from the germline V gene are SGHAT and FQNNGV. This CDR3 region has 16 residues. The CDR3 spells CASSPARWRVDTEAFF. The CDR3 DNA follows: TGTGCCAGCAGCCCCGCCCGTTGGAGGGTCGACACTGAAGCTTTCTTT.

The chain links TRBV14 to TRBJ1-3; no clear D. Trimming removed 4 bases at V and 4 bases at J, with 11 bases between. The CDR3 has 14 amino acids. Per the germline V gene, CDR1 is SGHDN and CDR2 is FVKESK. The CDR3 DNA follows: TGTGCCAGCAGCCTGGGAACGGGGGGAAACACCATATATTTT. This encodes CASSLGTGGNTIYF.

The chain joins TRBV9 to TRBJ2-7; D may be TRBD2 (6 bases). Germline V lookup: CDR1 SGDLS, CDR2 YYNGEE. The V gene lost 2 bases and the J gene lost 6 bases, with 12 bases spanning the gap. The CDR3 has 13 residues. The CDR3 nucleotides read TGTGCCAGCAGCGTCGCGGGAACGGGCGAGCAGTACTTC. Amino acid sequence: CASSVAGTGEQYF.

This sequence joins TRBV7-2 and TRBJ2-7; tentative D call: TRBD2 (5 bases). Trimming cost V 3 bases and J 3 bases, with 9 bases left between them. CDR1 and CDR2 from the germline V gene are SGHTA and FQGNSA. This CDR3 is 13 amino acids long. For the CDR3, the DNA is TGTGCCAGCAGCTTCGGGGTGAGCTACGAGCAGTACTTC. Encoded protein: CASSFGVSYEQYF.

A single count supports this clone. V is TRBV5-4 and J is TRBJ2-3, with 13 bases that match TRBD2. Germline CDR1 reads SGHNT; CDR2 reads YYREEE (reference sequence). CDR3 length: 15 amino acids. Unmatched junction bases numbered 7, after V lost 10 bases and J lost 2 bases. As DNA, the CDR3 is TGTGCCGGCGGGACTAGCGGGGTGGACACAGATACGCAGTATTTT. Residues: CAGGTSGVDTDTQYF.

The CDR3 reads CASNGRNDEQFF. The DNA of the CDR3 is TGTGCCAGCAACGGGAGGAATGATGAGCAGTTCTTC. The chain couples TRBV11-3 to TRBJ2-1; 7 bases agree with TRBD2. The J segment lost 8 bases and the V segment lost 7 bases, leaving 5 bases of the junction unmatched. CDR1 is SGHNT, CDR2 YENEEA, per germline. The length of the CDR3 is 12 residues.

V is TRBV6-2 or TRBV6-3 and J is TRBJ1-2; D is possibly TRBD1 (6 bases). In germline, CDR1 is MNHEY, CDR2 SVGEGT. There are 14 residues in the CDR3. V lost 4 bases and J 8 bases, leaving 17 bases between the germline ends. CDR3 loop: CASSSTSQGWGYTF. CDR3 DNA: TGTGCCAGCAGTTCAACCTCACAGGGCTGGGGCTACACCTTC.

The chain employs TRBV7-2 and TRBJ2-7, with D perhaps matching TRBD2 (6 bases). Per germline, CDR1 SGHTA and CDR2 FQGNSA. V was pared by 1 base and J by 2 bases, with 12 bases between. The CDR3 is 15 amino acids. This CDR3 reads CASSLDGSGAYEQYF. CDR3 DNA: TGTGCCAGCAGCTTAGATGGTAGCGGAGCCTACGAGCAGTACTTC.